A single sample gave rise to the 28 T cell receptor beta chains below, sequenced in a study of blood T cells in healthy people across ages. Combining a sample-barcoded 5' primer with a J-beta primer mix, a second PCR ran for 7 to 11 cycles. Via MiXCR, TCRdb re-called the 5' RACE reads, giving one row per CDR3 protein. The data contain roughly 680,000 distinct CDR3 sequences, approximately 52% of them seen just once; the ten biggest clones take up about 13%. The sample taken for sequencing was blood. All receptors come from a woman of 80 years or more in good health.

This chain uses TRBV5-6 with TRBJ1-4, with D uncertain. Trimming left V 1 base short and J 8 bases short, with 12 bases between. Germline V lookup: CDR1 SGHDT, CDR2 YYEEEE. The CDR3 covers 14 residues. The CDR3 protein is CASSLPGLGEKLFF. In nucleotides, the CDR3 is TGTGCCAGCAGCTTGCCGGGGTTAGGAGAAAAACTGTTTTTT.

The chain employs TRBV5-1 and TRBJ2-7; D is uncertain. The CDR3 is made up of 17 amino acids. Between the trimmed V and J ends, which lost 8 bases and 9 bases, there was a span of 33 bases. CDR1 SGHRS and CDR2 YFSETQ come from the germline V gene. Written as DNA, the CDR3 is TGCGCCAGTAGCCCGATTAGAGGCAGCGAGACCCCCGGCGGGCAGTACTTC. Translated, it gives CASSPIRGSETPGGQYF.

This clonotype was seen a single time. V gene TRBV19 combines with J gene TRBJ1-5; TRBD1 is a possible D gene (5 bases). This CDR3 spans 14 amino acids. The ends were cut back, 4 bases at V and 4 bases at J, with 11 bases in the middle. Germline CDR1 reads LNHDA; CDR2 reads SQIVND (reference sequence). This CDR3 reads CASSTFRGNQPQHF. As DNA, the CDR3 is TGTGCCAGTAGTACCTTCCGGGGGAATCAGCCCCAGCATTTT.

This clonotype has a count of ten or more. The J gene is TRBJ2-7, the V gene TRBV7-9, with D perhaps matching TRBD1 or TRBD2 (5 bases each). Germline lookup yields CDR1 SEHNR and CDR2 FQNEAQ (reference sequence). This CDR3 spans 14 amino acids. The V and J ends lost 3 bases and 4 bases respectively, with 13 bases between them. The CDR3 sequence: CASSFAGSGYEQYF. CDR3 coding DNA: TGTGCCAGCAGCTTCGCAGGGAGTGGGTACGAGCAGTACTTC. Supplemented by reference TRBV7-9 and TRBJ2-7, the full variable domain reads DTGVSQNPRHKITKRGQNVTFRCDPISEHNRLYWYRQTLGQGPEFLTYFQNEAQLEKSRLLSDRFSAERPKGSFSTLEIQRTEQGDSAMYLCASSFAGSGYEQYFGPGTRLTVT.

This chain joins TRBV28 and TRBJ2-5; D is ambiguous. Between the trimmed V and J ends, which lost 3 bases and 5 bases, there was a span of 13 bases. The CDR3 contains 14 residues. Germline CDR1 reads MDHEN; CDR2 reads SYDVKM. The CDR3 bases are TGTGCCAGCAGTTTTGGTATAGGATCGGAGACCCAGTACTTC. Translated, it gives CASSFGIGSETQYF.

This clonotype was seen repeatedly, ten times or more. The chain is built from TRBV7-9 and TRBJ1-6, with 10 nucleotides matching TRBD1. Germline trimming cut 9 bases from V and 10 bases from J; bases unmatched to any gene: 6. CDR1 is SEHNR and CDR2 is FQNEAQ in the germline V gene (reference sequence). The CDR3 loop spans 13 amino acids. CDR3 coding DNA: TGTGCCAGTACCGGGACAGGGGCCTCACCCCTCCACTTT. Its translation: CASTGTGASPLHF.

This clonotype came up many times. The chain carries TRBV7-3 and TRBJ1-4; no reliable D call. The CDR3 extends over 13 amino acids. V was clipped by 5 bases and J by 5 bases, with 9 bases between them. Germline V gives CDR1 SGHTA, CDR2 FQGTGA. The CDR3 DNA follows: TGTGCCAGCAGCCCCTCGGCGAATGAAAAACTGTTTTTT. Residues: CASSPSANEKLFF.

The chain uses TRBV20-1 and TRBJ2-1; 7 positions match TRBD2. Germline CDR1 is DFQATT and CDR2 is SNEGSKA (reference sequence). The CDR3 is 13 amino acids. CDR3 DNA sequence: TGCAGCCCCCTGGGAGCGGGGCACAATGAGCAGTTCTTC. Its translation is CSPLGAGHNEQFF.

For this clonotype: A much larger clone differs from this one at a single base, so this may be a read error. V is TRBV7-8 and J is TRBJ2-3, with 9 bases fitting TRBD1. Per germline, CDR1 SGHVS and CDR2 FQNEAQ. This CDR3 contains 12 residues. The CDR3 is CAGSPRTGVGYF. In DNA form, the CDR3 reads TGTGCCGGCAGCCCGCGGACAGGGGTCGGGTATTTT.

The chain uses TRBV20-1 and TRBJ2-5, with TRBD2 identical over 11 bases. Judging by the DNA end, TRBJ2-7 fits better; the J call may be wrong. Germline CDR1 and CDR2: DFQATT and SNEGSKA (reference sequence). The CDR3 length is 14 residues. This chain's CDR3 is CSAKTLAGASEQYF. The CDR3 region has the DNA TGCAGTGCTAAGACACTAGCGGGAGCGTCCGAGCAGTACTTC.

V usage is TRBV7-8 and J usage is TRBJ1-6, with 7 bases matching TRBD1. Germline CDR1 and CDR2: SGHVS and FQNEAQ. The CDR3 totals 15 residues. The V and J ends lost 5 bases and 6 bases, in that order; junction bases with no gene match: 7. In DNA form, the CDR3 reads TGTGCCAGCAGCCCTACCGGGACAGTTAATTCACCCCTCCACTTT. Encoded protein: CASSPTGTVNSPLHF. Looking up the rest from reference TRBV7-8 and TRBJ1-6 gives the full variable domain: GAGVSQSPRYKVAKRGQDVALRCDPISGHVSLFWYQQALGQGPEFLTYFQNEAQLDKSGLPSDRFFAERPEGSVSTLKIQRTQQEDSAVYLCASSPTGTVNSPLHFGNGTRLTVT.

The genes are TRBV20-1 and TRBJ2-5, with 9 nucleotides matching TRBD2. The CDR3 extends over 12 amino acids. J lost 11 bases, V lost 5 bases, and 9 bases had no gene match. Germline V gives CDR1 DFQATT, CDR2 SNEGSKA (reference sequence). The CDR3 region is CSAGREGNEQYF. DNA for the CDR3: TGCAGTGCTGGGCGGGAGGGCAATGAGCAGTACTTC.

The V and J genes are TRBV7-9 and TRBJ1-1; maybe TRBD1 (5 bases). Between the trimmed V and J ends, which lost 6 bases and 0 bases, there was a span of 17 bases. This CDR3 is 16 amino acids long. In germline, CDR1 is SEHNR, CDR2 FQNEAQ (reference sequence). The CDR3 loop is CASRLPSGRLNTEAFF. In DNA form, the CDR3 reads TGTGCCAGCAGGTTGCCCTCGGGACGGCTGAACACTGAAGCTTTCTTT.

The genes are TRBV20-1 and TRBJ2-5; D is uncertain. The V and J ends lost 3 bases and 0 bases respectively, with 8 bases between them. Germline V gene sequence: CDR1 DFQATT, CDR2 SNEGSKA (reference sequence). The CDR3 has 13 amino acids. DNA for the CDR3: TGCAGTGCTAGGGGTCCTTACCAAGAGACCCAGTACTTC. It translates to CSARGPYQETQYF.

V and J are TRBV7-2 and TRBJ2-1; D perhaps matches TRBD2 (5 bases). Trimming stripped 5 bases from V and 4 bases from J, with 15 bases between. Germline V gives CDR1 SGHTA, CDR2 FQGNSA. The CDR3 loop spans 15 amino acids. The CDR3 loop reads CASSRTSGQYNEQFF. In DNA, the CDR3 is TGTGCCAGCAGCAGGACGAGCGGCCAATACAATGAGCAGTTCTTC.

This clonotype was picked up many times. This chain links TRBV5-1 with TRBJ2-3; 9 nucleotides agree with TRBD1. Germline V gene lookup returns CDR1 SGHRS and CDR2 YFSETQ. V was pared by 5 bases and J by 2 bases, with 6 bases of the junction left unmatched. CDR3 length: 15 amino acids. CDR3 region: CASRPHRGLTDTQYF. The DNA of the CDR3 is TGCGCCAGCAGGCCTCACAGGGGGCTCACAGATACGCAGTATTTT.

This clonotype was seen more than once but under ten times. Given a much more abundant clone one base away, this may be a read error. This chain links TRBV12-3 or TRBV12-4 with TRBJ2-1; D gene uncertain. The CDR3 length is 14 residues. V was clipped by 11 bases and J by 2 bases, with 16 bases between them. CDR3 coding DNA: TGTGCCTCCAACGGACGGAGCCCCTACAATGAGCAGTTCTTC. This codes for CASNGRSPYNEQFF.

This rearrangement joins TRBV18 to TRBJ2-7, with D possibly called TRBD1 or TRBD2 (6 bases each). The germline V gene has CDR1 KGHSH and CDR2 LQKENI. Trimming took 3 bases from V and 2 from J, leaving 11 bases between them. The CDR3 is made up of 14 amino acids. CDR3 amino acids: CASSPAGHTYEQYF. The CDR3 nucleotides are TGTGCCAGCTCACCGGCGGGACATACCTACGAGCAGTACTTC.

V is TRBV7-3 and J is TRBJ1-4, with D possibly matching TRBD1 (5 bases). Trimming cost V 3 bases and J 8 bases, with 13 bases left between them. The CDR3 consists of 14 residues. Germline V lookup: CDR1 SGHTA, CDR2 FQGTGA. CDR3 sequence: CASSFGTEREKLFF. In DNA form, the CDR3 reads TGTGCCAGCAGCTTCGGGACGGAGAGGGAAAAACTGTTTTTT.

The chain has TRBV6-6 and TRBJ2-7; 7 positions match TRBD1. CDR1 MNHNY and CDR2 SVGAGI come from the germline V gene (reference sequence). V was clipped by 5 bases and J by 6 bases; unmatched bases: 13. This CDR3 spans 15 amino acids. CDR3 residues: CASSRVTGAFSEQYF. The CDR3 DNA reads TGTGCCAGCAGTCGGGTAACAGGGGCTTTCTCCGAGCAGTACTTC.

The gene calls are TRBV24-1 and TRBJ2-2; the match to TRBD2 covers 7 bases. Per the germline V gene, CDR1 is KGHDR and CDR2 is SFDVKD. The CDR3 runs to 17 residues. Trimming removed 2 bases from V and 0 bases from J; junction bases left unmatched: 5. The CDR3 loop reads CATSDYGGGTNTGELFF. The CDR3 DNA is TGTGCCACCAGTGATTACGGGGGAGGGACGAACACCGGGGAGCTGTTTTTT.

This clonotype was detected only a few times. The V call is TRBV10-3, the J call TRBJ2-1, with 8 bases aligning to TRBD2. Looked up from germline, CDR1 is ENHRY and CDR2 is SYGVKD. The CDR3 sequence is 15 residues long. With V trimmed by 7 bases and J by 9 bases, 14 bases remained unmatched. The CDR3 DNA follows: TGTGCCATCAAAATGGCGGGGGGAAGTATTGGTGAGCAGTTCTTC. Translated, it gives CAIKMAGGSIGEQFF.

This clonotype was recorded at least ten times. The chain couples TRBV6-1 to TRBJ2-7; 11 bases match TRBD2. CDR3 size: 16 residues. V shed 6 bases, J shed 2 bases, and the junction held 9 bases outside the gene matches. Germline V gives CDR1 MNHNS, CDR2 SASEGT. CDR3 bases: TGTGCCAGCAGACTCGGGACTAGCGGAAAGACCTACGAGCAGTACTTC. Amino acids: CASRLGTSGKTYEQYF.

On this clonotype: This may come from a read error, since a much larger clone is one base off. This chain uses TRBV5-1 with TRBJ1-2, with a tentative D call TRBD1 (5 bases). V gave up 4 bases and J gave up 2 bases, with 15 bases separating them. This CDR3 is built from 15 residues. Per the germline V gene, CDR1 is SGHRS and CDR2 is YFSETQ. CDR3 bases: TGCGCCAGCAGCCCGAGGGGAGAGGGGAACTATGGCTACACCTTC. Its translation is CASSPRGEGNYGYTF.

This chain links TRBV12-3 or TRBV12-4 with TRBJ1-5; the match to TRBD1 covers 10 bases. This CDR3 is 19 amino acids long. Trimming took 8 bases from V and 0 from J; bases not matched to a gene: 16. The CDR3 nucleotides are TGTGCCAGCGTAAAATCGACAGGGGGCGTCGGAAATAGCAATCAGCCCCAGCATTTT. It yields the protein CASVKSTGGVGNSNQPQHF.

The DNA for the CDR3 is TGCGCCAGCAGCGCACTACTAGGGATGCAAGAGACCCAGTACTTC. It yields the protein CASSALLGMQETQYF. The rearrangement uses TRBV5-1 and TRBJ2-5, with TRBD2 as a possible D gene (5 bases). The germline V gene encodes CDR1 SGHRS and CDR2 YFSETQ. This CDR3 spans 15 amino acids. Trimming removed 4 bases from V and 2 bases from J, with 15 bases in between.

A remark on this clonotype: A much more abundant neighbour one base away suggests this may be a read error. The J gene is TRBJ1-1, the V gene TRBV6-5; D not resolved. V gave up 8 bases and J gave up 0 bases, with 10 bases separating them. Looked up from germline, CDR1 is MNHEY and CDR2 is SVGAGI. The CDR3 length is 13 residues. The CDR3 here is CASGWTVNTEAFF. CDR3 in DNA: TGTGCCAGCGGTTGGACGGTGAACACTGAAGCTTTCTTT.

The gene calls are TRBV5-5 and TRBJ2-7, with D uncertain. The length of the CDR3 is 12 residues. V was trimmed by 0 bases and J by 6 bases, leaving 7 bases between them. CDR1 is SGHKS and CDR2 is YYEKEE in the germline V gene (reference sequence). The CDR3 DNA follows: TGTGCCAGCAGCTTGGGACAAAGCGAGCAGTACTTC. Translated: CASSLGQSEQYF.